This TCR beta chain was recorded in a study of blood T cell repertoires in COVID-19. Across the study: Both acute and convalescent COVID-19 samples were obtained from the United States, Italy and Spain. In each case, the material was cDNA or gDNA derived from T cells, B-cell-depleted T cells, or PBMCs.

Study processing details: How many nucleated cells were present was estimated from reference gene primer amplification. Measured with immunoSEQ multiplex PCR; TCRdb has only the in-frame clones, and not every one. That table is the source of V, J and clone size, and D and trimming were worked out from the DNA. The profile covers under 300,000 clones, with 84% appearing a single time and over 1.5% taken by the ten largest. The junction had 10 bases not matched to a gene; V was cut back by 5 bases and J by 3 bases. There are 17 residues in the CDR3. Per the germline V gene, CDR1 is MDHEN and CDR2 is SYDVKM.

This clonotype was obtained from a woman in her forties who had recovered from COVID-19. V is TRBV28 and J is TRBJ1-6, with 7 bases lining up with TRBD1. What was sequenced was peripheral blood. The DNA for the CDR3 is TGTGCCAGCAGTATCCCCGGGACAGTAAACTATAATTCACCCCTCCACTTT. This gives the protein CASSIPGTVNYNSPLHF.